Below are 18 T cell receptor beta chains sequenced from a single sample in a study of CD8 T cells in Susac syndrome. It was with random hexamers that 0.5 to 1 ug RNA was reverse transcribed. TCRdb redid the calling of the immunoSEQ multiplex PCR reads with MiXCR, one entry per CDR3 protein. The sample has around 85,000 distinct CDR3 sequences; approximately 95% are singletons. Source material: CD8+ T cells from PBMCs. The receptors were sampled from a human donor with Susac syndrome.

V is TRBV4-2 and J is TRBJ1-5; D uncertain. Deletions cut 4 bases from V and 0 bases from J, with 10 bases between. CDR1 LGHNA and CDR2 YNFKEQ come from the germline V gene. The length of the CDR3 is 15 residues. CDR3 amino acids: CASSLGPNSNQPQHF. The CDR3 nucleotides read TGTGCCAGCAGCCTCGGACCGAATAGCAATCAGCCCCAGCATTTT.

The table lists this clonotype with a count of one. The V gene is TRBV6-5, the J gene TRBJ2-1, with 12 bases lining up with TRBD2. CDR3 length: 15 residues. The V and J ends lost 5 bases and 6 bases, in that order; junction bases with no gene match: 5. Germline V gene data show CDR1 as MNHEY and CDR2 as SVGAGI. The CDR3 bases are TGTGCCAGCAGTCAGGGGACTAGCGGGTTCAATGAGCAGTTCTTC. Amino acids: CASSQGTSGFNEQFF.

The chain joins TRBV19 to TRBJ2-4; 8 nucleotides line up with TRBD1. After removal of 4 bases from V and 1 base from J, the junction contained 3 bases not matched to a gene. This CDR3 has 15 amino acids. Germline V CDR1 and CDR2: LNHDA, SQIVND (reference sequence). As DNA, the CDR3 is TGTGCCAGTAGTACCTGGACAGGGGCCAAAAACATTCAGTACTTC. It encodes CASSTWTGAKNIQYF.

Comment on this clonotype: Relative to the germline gene, one junction end is altered; a read error may explain this. The chain uses TRBV20-1 and TRBJ1-5; no firm D call. The CDR3 sequence is 14 residues long. In germline, CDR1 is DFQATT, CDR2 SNEGSKA (reference sequence). CDR3 sequence reads: CSARGFTGNQPQHF. In nucleotides, the CDR3 is TGCAGTGCGAGAGGGTTCACGGGCAATCAGCCCCAGCATTTT.

The V call is TRBV27, the J call TRBJ2-7; 7 nucleotides align to TRBD1. The CDR3 runs to 14 residues. V lost 5 bases, J lost 4 bases, and 8 bases stayed unmatched. Per the germline V gene, CDR1 is MNHEY and CDR2 is SMNVEV (reference sequence). CDR3 nucleotide sequence: TGTGCCAGCAGTCCACCCACAGGGGTGTACGAGCAGTACTTC. Its protein product is CASSPPTGVYEQYF.

The rearrangement joins TRBV29-1 to TRBJ2-1, with D possibly TRBD2 on 6 matching bases. The CDR3 runs 16 residues. Trimming stripped 4 bases from V and 5 bases from J, with 21 bases between. Germline CDR1 SQVTM, CDR2 ANQGSEA. The CDR3 loop is CSVVSSAGTTNNEQFF. CDR3 bases: TGCAGCGTTGTATCGAGCGCGGGGACGACTAACAATGAGCAGTTCTTC.

The chain combines TRBV9 with TRBJ1-2, with D maybe TRBD1 (6 bases). Between the trimmed V and J ends, which lost 3 bases and 4 bases, there was a span of 13 bases. CDR3 length: 14 amino acids. The germline CDR1 and CDR2 sequences are SGDLS and YYNGEE. The DNA for the CDR3 is TGTGCCAGCAGCGCCCCCCGGGACATCTATGGCTACACCTTC. Translating gives CASSAPRDIYGYTF.

The rearrangement uses TRBV6-5 and TRBJ2-7; tentatively, D is TRBD2 (6 bases). This CDR3 has 13 amino acids. CDR1 is MNHEY, CDR2 SVGAGI, per germline. Deletions cut 7 bases from V and 3 bases from J, with 13 bases between. CDR3 coding DNA: TGTGCCAGCACTCCTCGGGAGCACTACGAGCAGTACTTC. Its protein product is CASTPREHYEQYF.

The gene calls are TRBV12-3 or TRBV12-4 and TRBJ1-5, with D perhaps TRBD1 (6 bases). The V end was cut by 6 bases, the J end by 5 bases, with 14 bases between. CDR3 size: 14 residues. CDR3 amino acids: CASRGTSGDQPQHF. The CDR3 DNA sequence: TGTGCCAGCAGAGGGACATCGGGAGATCAGCCCCAGCATTTT.

The chain links TRBV7-9 to TRBJ2-2; TRBD2 agrees at 9 bases. V lost 5 bases and J lost 5; bases outside the gene matches: 6. Germline V gene sequence: CDR1 SEHNR, CDR2 FQNEAQ (reference sequence). This CDR3 comprises 15 residues. The CDR3 DNA reads as TGTGCCAGCAGCCCGACTAGCGGTGGGACCGGGGAGCTGTTTTTT. It codes for CASSPTSGGTGELFF.

The rearrangement links TRBV5-6 to TRBJ2-3, with 8 nucleotides matching TRBD2. The V segment lost 4 bases and the J segment 1 base; nucleotides outside the gene matches: 8. The CDR3 length is 16 residues. Germline CDR1 SGHDT, CDR2 YYEEEE. The CDR3 DNA follows: TGTGCCAGCAGCCCTCCTAGCGGGTGGGGCACAGATACGCAGTATTTT. This codes for CASSPPSGWGTDTQYF.

J is TRBJ2-7 and V is TRBV30; 10 bases line up with TRBD1. Germline V CDR1 and CDR2: GTSNPN, SVGIG (reference sequence). The CDR3 length is 14 residues. V shed 2 bases, J shed 3 bases, and the junction held 4 bases outside the gene matches. The CDR3 DNA sequence: TGTGCCTGGAGTTTCGGACAGGGGGGCTACGAGCAGTACTTC. The encoded protein is CAWSFGQGGYEQYF.

This clonotype has more than one count but fewer than ten. The chain has TRBV27 and TRBJ2-1; D gene uncertain. Trimming pared 5 bases from V and 3 bases from J, leaving 5 bases between. Germline loops: CDR1 MNHEY, CDR2 SMNVEV (reference sequence). The CDR3 totals 12 residues. This CDR3 is CASSPNYNEQFF. In DNA, the CDR3 is TGTGCCAGCAGTCCGAACTACAATGAGCAGTTCTTC.

This clonotype was seen just once. The chain uses TRBV20-1 and TRBJ2-1, with 14 bases fitting TRBD2. The junction had 7 bases not matched to a gene; V was cut back by 3 bases and J by 6 bases. This CDR3 has 16 residues. CDR1 and CDR2 from the germline V gene are DFQATT and SNEGSKA (reference sequence). CDR3 residues: CSASVGTSGGLNEQFF. The CDR3 DNA is TGCAGTGCTAGTGTCGGGACTAGCGGGGGCCTCAATGAGCAGTTCTTC.

This clonotype has just one count. The V call is TRBV20-1, the J call TRBJ2-1; 8 bases align to TRBD2. CDR3 length: 17 amino acids. After removal of 0 bases from V and 3 bases from J, the junction contained 10 bases not matched to a gene. Per germline, CDR1 DFQATT and CDR2 SNEGSKA (reference sequence). The CDR3 DNA is TGCAGTGCTAGAGAGGTGGCGGGAGGAGACTTCTACAATGAGCAGTTCTTC. Residues: CSAREVAGGDFYNEQFF.

This clonotype turned up a few times. The chain couples TRBV7-8 to TRBJ2-3; the D is unclear. This CDR3 has 14 amino acids. Germline CDR1 reads SGHVS; CDR2 reads FQNEAQ. The V end lost 1 base, the J end lost 2 bases, and 7 bases lay between the germline ends. CDR3 residues: CASSLGGPTDTQYF. CDR3 DNA sequence: TGTGCCAGCAGCTTAGGTGGTCCCACAGATACGCAGTATTTT.

CDR3 residues: CATSRDPLLGSGANVLTF. DNA for the CDR3: TGTGCCACCAGCAGAGATCCCCTTCTTGGCTCTGGGGCCAACGTCCTGACTTTC. The chain carries TRBV15 and TRBJ2-6, with unresolved D. Germline V gene lookup returns CDR1 LNHNV and CDR2 YYDKDF (reference sequence). The CDR3 length is 18 residues. V dropped 0 bases and J dropped 0 bases, with 12 bases sitting between them.

This rearrangement joins TRBV4-3 to TRBJ1-2; D is perhaps TRBD1 (5 bases). Trimming shortened V by 0 bases and J by 6 bases, and 14 bases separated the two germline ends. The CDR3 is 15 residues long. Germline CDR1 LGHNA, CDR2 YSLEER. The CDR3 is CASSQDHPGRDGYTF. In nucleotides, the CDR3 is TGCGCCAGCAGCCAAGATCACCCAGGGAGGGATGGCTACACCTTC.